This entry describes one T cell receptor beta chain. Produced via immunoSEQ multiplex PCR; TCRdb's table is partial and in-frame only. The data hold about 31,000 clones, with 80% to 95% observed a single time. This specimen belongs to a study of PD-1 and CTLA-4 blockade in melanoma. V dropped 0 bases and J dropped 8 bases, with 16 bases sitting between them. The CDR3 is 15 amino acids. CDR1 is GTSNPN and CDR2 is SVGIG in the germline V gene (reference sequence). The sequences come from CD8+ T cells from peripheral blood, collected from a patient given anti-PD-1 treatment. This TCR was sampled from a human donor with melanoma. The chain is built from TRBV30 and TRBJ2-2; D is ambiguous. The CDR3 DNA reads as TGTGCCTGGAGTGTAAATTGGCCTCGCGCGGGGGAGCTGTTTTTT. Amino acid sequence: CAWSVNWPRAGELFF.